This note documents a single T cell receptor (beta chain) sequence. Its antigen is unknown. This specimen comes from a study of cytomegalovirus exposure and HLA in healthy donors. Looking at the study overall: In a previous analysis, about 100 million unique TCR beta sequences were found from 150 million to 200 million T cells.

Germline V gene sequence: CDR1 KGHSH, CDR2 LQKENI. J lost 7 bases, V lost 0 bases, and 7 bases had no gene match. The CDR3 runs to 15 residues. The PCR employed 60 Vbeta primers together with 13 Jbeta primers. The data were produced by immunoSEQ multiplex PCR, yet TCRdb's version contains in-frame clones alone and is incomplete. The sample has over 150,000 clones, 70% to 80% seen once. Study-wide points: A later look showed TCR association rates differing by HLA locus, highest for DRB1 and lowest for HLA-C.

The source of this sequence is a woman aged 50 to 60 in good health and CMV-seronegative. Sequences were obtained from PBMCs. The chain joins TRBV18 to TRBJ2-7; 9 bases line up with TRBD1. CDR3 amino acids: CASSPPKDRGREQYF. CDR3 sequence (DNA): TGTGCCAGCTCACCACCAAAGGACAGGGGCCGAGAGCAGTACTTC. Supplemented by reference TRBV18 and TRBJ2-7, the full variable domain reads NAGVMQNPRHLVRRRGQEARLRCSPMKGHSHVYWYRQLPEEGLKFMVYLQKENIIDESGMPKERFSAEFPKEGPSILRIQQVVRGDSAAYFCASSPPKDRGREQYFGPGTRLTVT.